The 30 T cell receptor beta chains given below trace back to one sample, sequenced in a study of blood T cell repertoires in COVID-19. Libraries were prepared by immunoSEQ multiplex PCR; TCRdb keeps only in-frame clonotypes and omits some of them. Here the sample spans around 250,000 clones, approximately 87% being singletons. The sample consisted of peripheral blood. All receptors derive from a man aged 55 to 70 who had recovered from COVID-19.

The J gene is TRBJ1-1, the V gene TRBV29-1; 11 nucleotides align to TRBD1. CDR3 length: 15 residues. With V trimmed by 7 bases and J by 1 base, 8 bases remained unmatched. CDR1 SQVTM and CDR2 ANQGSEA come from the germline V gene. CDR3: CSASSGTGGNTEAFF. The CDR3 nucleotides are TGCAGCGCATCGTCCGGGACAGGGGGGAACACTGAAGCTTTCTTT. The full variable domain, completed using reference TRBV29-1 and TRBJ1-1, is SAVISQKPSRDICQRGTSLTIQCQVDSQVTMMFWYRQQPGQSLTLIATANQGSEATYESGFVIDKFPISRPNLTFSTLTVSNMSPEDSSIYLCSASSGTGGNTEAFFGQGTRLTVV.

This clone appeared a few times. The V gene is TRBV10-3, the J gene TRBJ1-1, with 10 bases that match TRBD1. The germline V gene has CDR1 ENHRY and CDR2 SYGVKD. This CDR3 region has 15 residues. J gave up 4 bases and V 4 bases, and 6 bases lay outside the gene matches. CDR3 loop: CAISAPGQGFTEAFF. The CDR3 DNA reads TGTGCCATCAGTGCCCCGGGACAGGGGTTCACTGAAGCTTTCTTT.

The chain employs TRBV15 and TRBJ2-1, with 8 bases fitting TRBD2. This CDR3 has 17 amino acids. CDR1 is LNHNV, CDR2 YYDKDF, per germline (reference sequence). Trimming cost V 1 base and J 3 bases; bases outside gene matches: 8. CDR3 DNA: TGTGCCACCAGCAGAGGTGAGGGCCTAGCGGGCTACAATGAGCAGTTCTTC. The encoded protein is CATSRGEGLAGYNEQFF.

The CDR3 DNA sequence: TGCGCCAGCAGCGGGGGACTAGCGGGCACCGGGGAGCTGTTTTTT. Amino acids: CASSGGLAGTGELFF. The rearrangement joins TRBV5-1 to TRBJ2-2; 12 bases match TRBD2. With 4 bases clipped from V and 4 bases from J, the junction kept 2 bases outside the gene matches. The CDR3 covers 15 residues. Germline V lookup: CDR1 SGHRS, CDR2 YFSETQ.

The chain joins TRBV5-1 to TRBJ2-3; no firm D call. V gave up 1 base and J gave up 3 bases, with 12 bases separating them. The germline V gene has CDR1 SGHRS and CDR2 YFSETQ. This CDR3 region has 15 residues. The CDR3 nucleotides read TGCGCCAGCAGCTTGTCAGCTGCGGTGACAGATACGCAGTATTTT. Amino acids: CASSLSAAVTDTQYF.

This chain links TRBV4-2 with TRBJ1-1; 7 bases are shared with TRBD1. CDR1 LGHNA and CDR2 YNFKEQ come from the germline V gene. V gave up 4 bases and J gave up 1 base; unmatched junction bases: 3. This CDR3 has 14 residues. Written as DNA, the CDR3 is TGTGCCAGCAGCCTAAACAGGGGGAACACTGAAGCTTTCTTT. Protein: CASSLNRGNTEAFF.

This clone is a singleton in its sample. The J gene is TRBJ2-2, the V gene TRBV7-6, with 9 nucleotides matching TRBD2. In germline, CDR1 is SGHVS, CDR2 FNYEAQ. The V and J ends lost 3 bases and 7 bases, in that order; junction bases with no gene match: 9. This CDR3 region has 16 residues. CDR3 nucleotide sequence: TGTGCCAGCAGCTTGGGTTCGGTAGCGGGAGTCGGGGAGCTGTTTTTT. Translation: CASSLGSVAGVGELFF.

On this clone itself: An end of the junction differs from the germline gene, which may be a read error. V gene TRBV6-5 combines with J gene TRBJ2-3, with 10 positions matching TRBD1. Germline V gene lookup returns CDR1 MNHEY and CDR2 SVGAGI. The CDR3 is 15 residues long. The CDR3 protein is CASTYSGQGSDTQYF. The DNA for the CDR3 is TGTGCCAGCACTTACTCGGGACAGGGGTCAGATACGCAGTATTTT.

V and J are TRBV7-9 and TRBJ2-1; possible D gene TRBD2, 5 bases. The germline V gene encodes CDR1 SEHNR and CDR2 FQNEAQ (reference sequence). Trimming pared 10 bases from V and 9 bases from J, leaving 13 bases between. The CDR3 is made up of 11 amino acids. This CDR3 reads CATKRWSEQFF. The CDR3 DNA follows: TGTGCCACCAAGCGGTGGAGTGAGCAGTTCTTC.

This clone has a single count. An end of the junction does not agree with germline; a read error may underlie this. This rearrangement joins TRBV2 to TRBJ2-7; 10 bases map to TRBD1. Germline CDR1 is SNHLY and CDR2 is FYNNEI. The CDR3 runs 15 residues. The CDR3 DNA is TGTGCCAGCAGAGAAGACAGGGGGCAAGGGTACGAGCAGTACTTC. Encoded protein: CASREDRGQGYEQYF.

V gene TRBV6-5 combines with J gene TRBJ1-1; D gene ambiguous. CDR1 and CDR2 (germline): MNHEY, SVGAGI. The V and J ends lost 2 bases and 7 bases respectively, with 11 bases between them. The CDR3 is 13 residues long. The CDR3 is CASSYRGGNEAFF. CDR3 in DNA: TGTGCCAGCAGTTACCGAGGTGGAAATGAAGCTTTCTTT.

This sequence joins TRBV19 and TRBJ1-4; D gene uncertain. This CDR3 has 12 amino acids. Germline V gene lookup returns CDR1 LNHDA and CDR2 SQIVND (reference sequence). Deletions cut 3 bases from V and 7 bases from J, with 6 bases between. CDR3 nucleotides: TGTGCCAGTAGTATGACTGGTGAAAAACTGTTTTTT. The encoded protein is CASSMTGEKLFF. Full variable domain (remainder filled in from reference TRBV19 and TRBJ1-4): DGGITQSPKYLFRKEGQNVTLSCEQNLNHDAMYWYRQDPGQGLRLIYYSQIVNDFQKGDIAEGYSVSREKKESFPLTVTSAQKNPTAFYLCASSMTGEKLFFGSGTQLSVL.

The chain is built from TRBV2 and TRBJ1-6, with D unresolved. Trimming removed 5 bases from V and 13 bases from J, with 15 bases in between. Germline CDR1 and CDR2: SNHLY and FYNNEI. This CDR3 is 13 amino acids long. This CDR3 reads CASSQESRLPLHF. The CDR3 nucleotides read TGTGCCAGCAGTCAAGAGAGTAGACTTCCCCTCCACTTT.

This clone was recorded a few times. This chain joins TRBV7-8 and TRBJ2-3, with 11 bases matching TRBD2. This CDR3 has 16 residues. Germline V gene lookup returns CDR1 SGHVS and CDR2 FQNEAQ. The J segment lost 4 bases and the V segment lost 4 bases, leaving 7 bases of the junction unmatched. Written as DNA, the CDR3 is TGTGCCAGCAGCTCCTCTAGCGGGGGGCCCGCAGATACGCAGTATTTT. This encodes CASSSSSGGPADTQYF. The full variable domain, with the rest looked up from reference TRBV7-8 and TRBJ2-3, is GAGVSQSPRYKVAKRGQDVALRCDPISGHVSLFWYQQALGQGPEFLTYFQNEAQLDKSGLPSDRFFAERPEGSVSTLKIQRTQQEDSAVYLCASSSSSGGPADTQYFGPGTRLTVL.

This chain connects TRBV19 to TRBJ2-2, with 7 bases matching TRBD2. V shed 7 bases and J 7 bases; nucleotides not matched to a gene: 12. The CDR3 has 15 amino acids. CDR1 and CDR2 from the germline V gene are LNHDA and SQIVND (reference sequence). CDR3 region: CASTLSSGFIGELFF. The DNA of the CDR3 is TGTGCCAGTACCCTCTCTAGCGGTTTTATCGGGGAGCTGTTTTTT.

V is TRBV18 and J is TRBJ2-5; D is possibly TRBD1 (5 bases). V dropped 0 bases and J dropped 5 bases, with 10 bases sitting between them. The CDR3 has 14 amino acids. Germline CDR1 reads KGHSH; CDR2 reads LQKENI. CDR3 protein: CASSPPDRRETQYF. The CDR3 DNA follows: TGTGCCAGCTCACCACCCGACAGACGGGAGACCCAGTACTTC.

The chain recombines TRBV6-2 or TRBV6-3 with TRBJ2-3, with D perhaps matching TRBD2 (6 bases). The V end lost 2 bases, the J end lost 4 bases, and 13 bases lay between the germline ends. Per the germline V gene, CDR1 is MNHEY and CDR2 is SVGEGT. This CDR3 has 15 amino acids. The CDR3 spells CASSYPLGGPDTQYF. The CDR3 region has the DNA TGTGCCAGCAGTTACCCTCTCGGGGGTCCAGATACGCAGTATTTT.

In its sample, this clone was seen a few times. CDR3 amino acids: CASSLTRDREQYF. The DNA for the CDR3 is TGCGCCAGCAGCTTGACGCGGGATCGGGAGCAGTACTTC. The J gene is TRBJ2-7, the V gene TRBV5-1; perhaps TRBD2 as D (6 bases). The V end lost 1 base, the J end lost 7 bases, and 12 bases lay between the germline ends. The CDR3 consists of 13 residues. The germline V gene encodes CDR1 SGHRS and CDR2 YFSETQ.

The genes are TRBV10-3 and TRBJ2-7, with a tentative D call TRBD2 (6 bases). This CDR3 contains 15 residues. Trimming took 3 bases from V and 2 from J, leaving 14 bases between them. The germline CDR1 and CDR2 sequences are ENHRY and SYGVKD. The CDR3 spells CAISDSREATYEQYF. The CDR3, as DNA: TGTGCCATCAGTGATTCCAGGGAGGCAACCTACGAGCAGTACTTC.

CDR3 sequence: CASSETGDTEAFF. The CDR3 DNA reads as TGTGCCAGCAGCGAAACAGGGGACACTGAAGCTTTCTTT. The chain combines TRBV25-1 with TRBJ1-1; 7 bases match TRBD1. CDR1 and CDR2 (germline): MGHDK, SYGVNS. Trimming at V came to 6 bases and at J to 3 bases, leaving 4 bases not matched to a gene. The CDR3 covers 13 residues.

The chain combines TRBV7-2 with TRBJ1-2; TRBD1 matches 8 bases. CDR1 and CDR2 (germline): SGHTA, FQGNSA. CDR3 length: 16 residues. V gave up 5 bases and J gave up 9 bases; unmatched junction bases: 17. The CDR3 loop is CASSGGGAGGEFRYTF. In nucleotides, the CDR3 is TGTGCCAGCAGCGGAGGGGGGGCAGGGGGCGAGTTTCGCTACACCTTC. Using reference TRBV7-2 and TRBJ1-2 for the parts outside the CDR3, the full variable domain is GAGVSQSPSNKVTEKGKDVELRCDPISGHTALYWYRQSLGQGLEFLIYFQGNSAPDKSGLPSDRFSAERTGGSVSTLTIQRTQQEDSAVYLCASSGGGAGGEFRYTFGSGTRLTVV.

This clone has only one observation. The chain has TRBV12-3 or TRBV12-4 and TRBJ1-1, with D unresolved. Trimming stripped 3 bases from V and 6 bases from J, with 11 bases between. The CDR3 contains 13 residues. CDR3 sequence (DNA): TGTGCCAGCAGTTTCGAGGTGTGGGCTGAAGCTTTCTTT. Encoded protein: CASSFEVWAEAFF.

The genes are TRBV7-2 and TRBJ1-2, with 8 bases fitting TRBD1. This CDR3 spans 11 amino acids. The germline V gene has CDR1 SGHTA and CDR2 FQGNSA. The V and J ends lost 6 bases and 8 bases, in that order; junction bases with no gene match: 2. The chain's CDR3 is CASSTGGGYTF. The CDR3 DNA is TGTGCCAGCAGTACAGGGGGAGGCTACACCTTC.

V and J are TRBV7-9 and TRBJ1-3; D may be TRBD1 (5 bases). Germline values: CDR1 SEHNR, CDR2 FQNEAQ (reference sequence). The CDR3 is 14 amino acids. The V gene lost 2 bases and the J gene lost 5 bases, with 10 bases spanning the gap. CDR3 sequence: CASSLPGFRNTIYF. The CDR3 region has the DNA TGTGCCAGCAGCTTACCAGGGTTCAGAAACACCATATATTTT.

This sequence joins TRBV9 and TRBJ2-2; 7 bases agree with TRBD2. J lost 5 bases, V lost 3 bases, and 7 bases had no gene match. This CDR3 contains 15 residues. Germline loops: CDR1 SGDLS, CDR2 YYNGEE. The CDR3 DNA reads as TGTGCCAGCAGCGACCTCGGGGGGAAGACCGGGGAGCTGTTTTTT. Residues: CASSDLGGKTGELFF.

The chain has TRBV5-4 and TRBJ2-5; D is unresolved. Trimming took 2 bases from V and 2 from J, leaving 13 bases between them. Germline CDR1 and CDR2: SGHNT and YYREEE (reference sequence). This CDR3 is 15 amino acids long. CDR3: CASSLDQSRQETQYF. CDR3 nucleotide sequence: TGTGCCAGCAGCTTAGACCAGTCGAGGCAAGAGACCCAGTACTTC.

This rearrangement joins TRBV29-1 to TRBJ2-7; 8 nucleotides line up with TRBD2. The V gene end was trimmed by 7 bases and the J gene end by 0 bases; junction bases not matched to a gene: 8. There are 14 residues in the CDR3. CDR1 and CDR2 from the germline V gene are SQVTM and ANQGSEA. The CDR3 bases are TGCAGCGCCGACATAGCGGGGAACTCCTACGAGCAGTACTTC. Amino acid sequence: CSADIAGNSYEQYF.

This sequence joins TRBV12-1 and TRBJ2-5; the DNA was not used to check the table's D call, TRBD2. TRBV12-1 is a recognized pseudogene. This CDR3 comprises 16 residues. The CDR3 DNA is TGTGCCAGCAGCGACCGGACTAGCGGGAGGTGGGAGACCCAGTACTTC. It encodes CASSDRTSGRWETQYF.

This clone came up once. This sequence joins TRBV30 and TRBJ2-3; D possibly corresponds to TRBD2 (7 bases). The germline gives CDR1 GTSNPN, CDR2 SVGIG (reference sequence). The V gene lost 0 bases and the J gene lost 6 bases, with 19 bases spanning the gap. CDR3 length equals 16 residues. The CDR3 DNA reads as TGTGCCTGGAGTGTACGTGCGGGAGCCCAGGGGGATACGCAGTATTTT. Translated, it gives CAWSVRAGAQGDTQYF.

The chain is built from TRBV6-1 and TRBJ1-4; no clear D. From germline, CDR1 is MNHNS and CDR2 SASEGT. The CDR3 totals 15 residues. Trimming removed 2 bases from V and 8 bases from J, with 15 bases in between. The CDR3 DNA follows: TGTGCCAGCAGTGAAACGGACGCCCGGGAGGAAAAACTGTTTTTT. Translation gives CASSETDAREEKLFF.